The sequence of this TCR beta chain was determined in a study of T cell responses to AZD1222 COVID-19 vaccine. Overall study findings and caveats: Dominant CD4 TCR responses targeted spike regions 160-218 and 743-854. Spike-specific TCR breadth and depth grew following two AZD1222 doses. Among those given AZD1222, only 6 or 7 were seropositive at baseline.

Comment on this clone: Its antigen is currently unknown.

Using immunoSEQ multiplex PCR, the repertoire was profiled, and TCRdb retains in-frame clones only, with some absent. The sample yields nearly 90,000 clones, nearly 90% seen once. This clonotype originated in an adult in good health. The sequenced sample was peripheral blood, obtained on day 0 of AZD1222 vaccination.

CDR3 sequence reads: CASSLAPAGGNGYTF. CDR3 nucleotide sequence: TGTGCCAGCAGCTTAGCGCCTGCAGGGGGGAATGGCTACACCTTC. The chain has TRBV7-2 and TRBJ1-2; 7 bases are shared with TRBD1. Trimming took 0 bases from V and 6 from J; bases not matched to a gene: 7. CDR1 SGHTA and CDR2 FQGNSA come from the germline V gene. CDR3 size: 15 residues.